These 8 T cell receptor beta chains were all obtained from the same sample, sequenced in a study of CD8 T cells in Susac syndrome. Random hexamers were used to reverse transcribe an amount of roughly 0.5 to 1 ug RNA. TCRdb re-called the immunoSEQ multiplex PCR reads through MiXCR, storing one row per CDR3 protein. Among 250,000 to 300,000 distinct CDR3 sequences listed, about 85% were seen once. The source material was CD8+ T cells from PBMCs. All receptors come from a human donor with multiple sclerosis.

This clonotype was picked up a small number of times. The chain recombines TRBV12-2 with TRBJ2-7; the table's D gene call, TRBD2, was not cross checked with the DNA. TRBV12-2 is annotated as a pseudogene. The CDR3 totals 19 residues. The chain's CDR3 is CASRRGLAGEIPSSYEQYF. The CDR3 DNA reads TGTGCAAGTCGACGTGGACTAGCGGGAGAAATTCCGAGCTCCTACGAGCAGTACTTC.

The chain combines TRBV6-5 with TRBJ2-3, with 12 bases lining up with TRBD2. The germline V gene has CDR1 MNHEY and CDR2 SVGAGI. There are 15 residues in the CDR3. V shed 4 bases and J 5 bases; nucleotides not matched to a gene: 4. As DNA, the CDR3 is TGTGCCAGCAGTTCTCGACTAGCGGGAGAAGATACGCAGTATTTT. Translated, it gives CASSSRLAGEDTQYF.

The rearrangement joins TRBV10-1 to TRBJ2-5; no firm D call. The CDR3 extends over 14 amino acids. Germline CDR1 and CDR2: WNHNN and SYGVQD (reference sequence). V lost 3 bases, J lost 0 bases, and 8 bases lay in between. This chain's CDR3 is CASSDQRDQETQYF. In DNA, the CDR3 is TGCGCCAGCAGTGATCAACGGGACCAAGAGACCCAGTACTTC.

The chain has TRBV29-1 and TRBJ1-5; D call uncertain. CDR1 and CDR2 from the germline V gene are SQVTM and ANQGSEA. The CDR3 has 16 amino acids. Trimming took off 4 bases at V and 3 bases at J, with 19 bases between the two ends. This CDR3 reads CSVVTRADQNNQPQHF. CDR3 bases: TGCAGCGTTGTAACGAGGGCAGACCAAAACAATCAGCCCCAGCATTTT.

This clonotype was observed a few times. The rearrangement joins TRBV11-2 to TRBJ1-1; no clear D. The CDR3 covers 15 residues. The germline V gene encodes CDR1 SGHAT and CDR2 FQNNGV. V was clipped by 5 bases and J by 1 base, with 14 bases between them. Here the CDR3 reads CASSPDLTGNTEAFF. The CDR3 DNA follows: TGTGCCAGCAGCCCCGATCTGACTGGGAACACTGAAGCTTTCTTT. Drawing the rest from reference TRBV11-2 and TRBJ1-1, the complete variable domain is EAGVAQSPRYKIIEKRQSVAFWCNPISGHATLYWYQQILGQGPKLLIQFQNNGVVDDSQLPKDRFSAERLKGVDSTLKIQPAKLEDSAVYLCASSPDLTGNTEAFFGQGTRLTVV.

The genes are TRBV27 and TRBJ2-3; TRBD2 matches at 8 bases. Germline V gene data show CDR1 as MNHEY and CDR2 as SMNVEV (reference sequence). The V and J ends lost 6 bases and 0 bases, in that order; junction bases with no gene match: 8. The CDR3 has 16 residues. The CDR3 bases are TGTGCCAGCAGCCCAGGGGCTAGCGGGAGCACAGATACGCAGTATTTT. Translated: CASSPGASGSTDTQYF.

The chain has TRBV28 and TRBJ2-1; D unresolved. The V end lost 2 bases, the J end lost 5 bases, and 13 bases lay between the germline ends. From germline, CDR1 is MDHEN and CDR2 SYDVKM. The CDR3 loop spans 15 amino acids. This CDR3 reads CASSLEPPLNNEQFF. The CDR3 DNA reads TGTGCCAGCAGTTTAGAACCCCCCCTAAACAATGAGCAGTTCTTC.

The gene calls are TRBV27 and TRBJ2-2, with 9 bases lining up with TRBD1. Germline V lookup: CDR1 MNHEY, CDR2 SMNVEV (reference sequence). The V segment lost 5 bases and the J segment 6 bases; nucleotides outside the gene matches: 7. The CDR3 has 15 residues. This CDR3 is CASSIQGAAAGELFF. The CDR3 bases are TGTGCCAGCAGTATACAGGGGGCGGCGGCCGGGGAGCTGTTTTTT.